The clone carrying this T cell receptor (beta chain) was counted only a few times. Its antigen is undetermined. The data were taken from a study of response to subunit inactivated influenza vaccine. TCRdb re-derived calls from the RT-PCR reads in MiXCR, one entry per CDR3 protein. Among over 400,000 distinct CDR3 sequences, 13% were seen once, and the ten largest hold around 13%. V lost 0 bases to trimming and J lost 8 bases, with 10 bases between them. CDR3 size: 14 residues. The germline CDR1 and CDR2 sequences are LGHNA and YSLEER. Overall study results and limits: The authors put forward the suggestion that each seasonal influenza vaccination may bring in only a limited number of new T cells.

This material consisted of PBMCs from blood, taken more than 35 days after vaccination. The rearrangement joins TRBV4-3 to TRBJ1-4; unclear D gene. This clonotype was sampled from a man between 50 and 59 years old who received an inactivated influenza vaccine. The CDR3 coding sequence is TGCGCCAGCAGCCAAGATTTCCTGAAGGAAAAACTGTTTTTT. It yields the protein CASSQDFLKEKLFF.